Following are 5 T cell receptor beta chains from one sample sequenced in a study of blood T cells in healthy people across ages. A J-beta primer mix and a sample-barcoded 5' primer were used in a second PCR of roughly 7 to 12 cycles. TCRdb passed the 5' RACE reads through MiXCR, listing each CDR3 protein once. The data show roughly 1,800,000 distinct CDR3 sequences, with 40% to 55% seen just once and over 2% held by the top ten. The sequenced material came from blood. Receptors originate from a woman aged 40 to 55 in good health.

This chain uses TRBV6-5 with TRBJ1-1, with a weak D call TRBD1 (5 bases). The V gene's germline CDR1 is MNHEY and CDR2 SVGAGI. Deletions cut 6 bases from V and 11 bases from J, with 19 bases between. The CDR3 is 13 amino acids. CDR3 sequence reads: CASRRDPGLGAFF. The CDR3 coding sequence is TGTGCCAGCAGGCGGGACCCTGGTTTAGGGGCTTTCTTT.

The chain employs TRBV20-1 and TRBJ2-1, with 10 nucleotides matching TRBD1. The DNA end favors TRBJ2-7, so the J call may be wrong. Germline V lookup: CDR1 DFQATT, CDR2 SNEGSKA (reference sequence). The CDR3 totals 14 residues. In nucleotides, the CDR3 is TGCAGTGCCGCCGGACAGGGGGTCTACAATGAGCAGTACTTC. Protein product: CSAAGQGVYNEQYF.

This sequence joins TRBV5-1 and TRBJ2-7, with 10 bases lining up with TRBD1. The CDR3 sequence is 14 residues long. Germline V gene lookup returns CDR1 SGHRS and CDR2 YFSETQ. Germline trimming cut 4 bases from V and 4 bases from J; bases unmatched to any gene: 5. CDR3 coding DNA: TGCGCCAGCAGCGACAGGGGGCAGGGATACGAGCAGTACTTC. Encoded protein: CASSDRGQGYEQYF.

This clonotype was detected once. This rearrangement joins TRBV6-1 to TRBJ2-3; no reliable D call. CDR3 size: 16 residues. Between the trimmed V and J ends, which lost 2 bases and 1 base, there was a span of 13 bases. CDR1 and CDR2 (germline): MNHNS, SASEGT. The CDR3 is CASSETVGIGTDTQYF. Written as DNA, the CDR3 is TGTGCCAGCAGTGAAACGGTGGGGATCGGCACAGATACGCAGTATTTT.

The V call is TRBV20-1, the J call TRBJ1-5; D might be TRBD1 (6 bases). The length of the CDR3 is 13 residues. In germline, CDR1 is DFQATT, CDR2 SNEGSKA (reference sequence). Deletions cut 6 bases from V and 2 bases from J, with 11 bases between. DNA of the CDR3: TGCAGTGCGTCAGGGGAGGGCAATCAGCCCCAGCATTTT. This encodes CSASGEGNQPQHF.